The entry below gives a single TCR beta chain sequence along with its context. The target antigen is unknown. Germline CDR1 is ENHRY and CDR2 is SYGVKD. This CDR3 is 14 amino acids long. Trimming took off 2 bases at V and 2 bases at J, with 8 bases between the two ends. This cohort consisted of healthy bone marrow donors. The record originates from a study of cytomegalovirus exposure and HLA in healthy donors. Whole-study results and caveats: TCR association rates varied by HLA locus in a later analysis, with DRB1 highest and HLA-C lowest. In most subjects, TCR beta sequences reportedly gave accurate predictions of HLA-A and HLA-B alleles.

Both 60 Vbeta primers and 13 Jbeta primers went into the PCR. The method was immunoSEQ multiplex PCR; TCRdb's version includes in-frame clones alone and lacks a portion of them. The repertoire table contains nearly 200,000 clones. This TCR derives from a boy between 5 and 17 years old in good health and CMV-seronegative. Material for sequencing was PBMCs. The chain uses TRBV10-3 and TRBJ2-3, with D hard to call. The CDR3 bases are TGTGCCATCAGTGAGATCTCCTTCACAGATACGCAGTATTTT. Its translation is CAISEISFTDTQYF.